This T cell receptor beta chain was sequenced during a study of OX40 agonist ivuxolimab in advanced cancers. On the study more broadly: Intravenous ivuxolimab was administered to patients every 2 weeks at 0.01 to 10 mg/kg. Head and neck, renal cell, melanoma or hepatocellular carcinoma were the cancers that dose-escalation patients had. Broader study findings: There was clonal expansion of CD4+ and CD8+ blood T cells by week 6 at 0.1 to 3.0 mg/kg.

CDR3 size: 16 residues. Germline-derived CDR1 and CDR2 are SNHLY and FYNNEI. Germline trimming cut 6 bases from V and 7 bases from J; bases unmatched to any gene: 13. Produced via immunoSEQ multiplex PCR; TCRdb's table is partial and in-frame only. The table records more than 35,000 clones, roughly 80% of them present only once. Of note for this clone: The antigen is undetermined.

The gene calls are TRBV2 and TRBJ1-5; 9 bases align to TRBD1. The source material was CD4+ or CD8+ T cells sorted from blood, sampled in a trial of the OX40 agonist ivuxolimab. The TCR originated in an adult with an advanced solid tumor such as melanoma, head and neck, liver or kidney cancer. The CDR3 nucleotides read TGTGCCAGCAGCCTGGGACAGGGAGGGTCGGGACAGCCCCAGCATTTT. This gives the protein CASSLGQGGSGQPQHF.